This T cell receptor beta chain was captured in a study of T-cell memory formation after mild COVID-19. Study-level findings and limits: CD8+ contracting clones occupied EMRA, while CD4+ ones occupied mainly CM and EM. Pre-infection memory held some responding clones, suggesting pre-existing cross-reactive T cells responded. Nothing confirmed that second-wave clones peaking on day 37 were specific for SARS-CoV-2.

Germline V gives CDR1 SGHTA, CDR2 FQGNSA. Trimming left V 0 bases short and J 7 bases short, with 12 bases between. This CDR3 is 15 amino acids long. After 5'RACE with constant-segment primers, TCR alpha and TCR beta cDNA libraries carrying sample barcodes and UMIs were obtained. From the 5' RACE reads, TCRdb called clonotypes with MiXCR, one entry per CDR3 protein. The sample carries around 300,000 distinct CDR3 sequences, approximately 19% recorded once. As concerns this clonotype: Its antigen is currently unknown.

This chain joins TRBV7-2 and TRBJ1-4; tentative D call: TRBD1 (5 bases). Sequencing input: PBMCs or a T cell subset sorted from them (not recorded which). This receptor was taken from a man younger than 35 who had mild COVID-19 (a few samples of this study predate the infection). Cell type and time point are not known. The CDR3 coding sequence is TGTGCCAGCAGCTTAGCGGGCGGGGGACCTGAAAAACTGTTTTTT. Translated, it gives CASSLAGGGPEKLFF. Combining the CDR3 with reference TRBV7-2 and TRBJ1-4 gives the whole variable domain GAGVSQSPSNKVTEKGKDVELRCDPISGHTALYWYRQSLGQGLEFLIYFQGNSAPDKSGLPSDRFSAERTGGSVSTLTIQRTQQEDSAVYLCASSLAGGGPEKLFFGSGTQLSVL.